This T cell receptor (beta chain) was found in a study of T cells after yellow fever vaccination. General study findings and limits: There was a small share of clonotypes that showed up in both the CD4 and CD8 compartments. By day 5 rather than day 15, the secondary response had peaked, though it was weaker.

In its sample, this clonotype was seen a few times. Antigen specificity is unknown. CDR3 length: 13 amino acids. Trimming took off 3 bases at V and 5 bases at J, with 10 bases between the two ends. A universal primer site and UMIs were added as TCR cDNA was made by 5'RACE template switching. One entry per CDR3 protein results from TCRdb running MiXCR on the 5' RACE reads. The repertoire holds 150,000 to 200,000 distinct CDR3 sequences, with approximately 9.9% as singletons. Sequencing was performed on CD8+ T cells sorted from PBMCs, taken 45 days after the yellow fever booster vaccination. This sequence originates from a man younger than 35 who received the YFV17D yellow fever vaccine. The gene calls are TRBV12-3 or TRBV12-4 and TRBJ2-5, with a possible D match to TRBD1 (5 bases). The CDR3 region is CASSFDSRETQYF. DNA for the CDR3: TGTGCCAGCAGTTTCGACAGCAGGGAGACCCAGTACTTC.